Shown below are 28 T cell receptor beta chains from a single sample sequenced in a study of OX40 agonist ivuxolimab in advanced cancers. Clones were sequenced by immunoSEQ multiplex PCR, and TCRdb holds only the in-frame ones, with some missing. The sample has approximately 63,000 clones, 75% to 90% seen once. Sequencing was performed on CD4+ or CD8+ T cells sorted from blood, taken in a trial of the OX40 agonist ivuxolimab. The receptors originated from an adult with an advanced solid tumor such as melanoma, head and neck, liver or kidney cancer.

V and J are TRBV28 and TRBJ2-7; D not certain. CDR1 is MDHEN, CDR2 SYDVKM, per germline. The V end was cut by 6 bases, the J end by 5 bases, with 11 bases between. CDR3 length: 12 amino acids. CDR3 protein: CASRLDKDEQYF. The CDR3 DNA reads as TGTGCCAGCAGGCTCGACAAAGACGAGCAGTACTTC.

The V call is TRBV4-3, the J call TRBJ2-1, with D unresolved. The CDR3 contains 13 residues. The germline V gene has CDR1 LGHNA and CDR2 YSLEER. The V end was cut by 1 base, the J end by 11 bases, with 12 bases between. Here the CDR3 reads CASSQVPTHKQFF. The CDR3 DNA is TGCGCCAGCAGCCAAGTCCCCACCCATAAGCAGTTCTTC.

The chain employs TRBV9 and TRBJ1-1, with unresolved D. This CDR3 contains 15 residues. The V end was cut by 0 bases, the J end by 5 bases, with 14 bases between. Looked up from germline, CDR1 is SGDLS and CDR2 is YYNGEE. CDR3 sequence reads: CASSVVGSASTEAFF. Here the CDR3 DNA reads TGTGCCAGCAGCGTAGTGGGGTCAGCGAGTACTGAAGCTTTCTTT.

J is TRBJ2-3 and V is TRBV4-2; 8 bases align to TRBD2. The CDR3 extends over 15 amino acids. Germline V lookup: CDR1 LGHNA, CDR2 YNFKEQ. J gave up 11 bases and V 0 bases, and 10 bases lay outside the gene matches. CDR3 in amino acids: CASSQESLAGGMQYF. The CDR3 DNA is TGTGCCAGCAGCCAAGAGAGTCTAGCGGGTGGAATGCAGTATTTT.

The chain has TRBV7-2 and TRBJ2-7, with 8 bases aligning to TRBD2. The germline CDR1 and CDR2 sequences are SGHTA and FQGNSA. The ends lost 3 bases at V and 1 base at J; junction bases unmatched: 2. This CDR3 region has 14 residues. The CDR3 is CASSLASGSYEQYF. The CDR3 region has the DNA TGTGCCAGCAGCTTGGCTAGCGGGTCCTACGAGCAGTACTTC.

The genes are TRBV7-3 and TRBJ1-1; D remains ambiguous. Germline assignment: CDR1 SGHTA and CDR2 FQGTGA. This CDR3 is built from 13 residues. V was shortened by 2 bases and J by 3 bases, with 7 bases between the two germline ends. The CDR3 loop reads CASSLGLYTEAFF. The CDR3 DNA reads TGTGCCAGCAGCTTAGGACTGTACACTGAAGCTTTCTTT.

This clone was seen only once. V usage is TRBV7-9 and J usage is TRBJ1-1, with 7 bases fitting TRBD1. Per the germline V gene, CDR1 is SEHNR and CDR2 is FQNEAQ (reference sequence). The length of the CDR3 is 16 residues. Trimming at V came to 1 base and at J to 7 bases, leaving 12 bases not matched to a gene. The CDR3 coding sequence is TGTGCCAGCAGCTTAGAGGGAGCTGGACAGGTGTTTGAAGCTTTCTTT. Encoded protein: CASSLEGAGQVFEAFF.

V and J are TRBV12-5 and TRBJ1-5; D is perhaps TRBD1 (5 bases). Trimming left V 1 base short and J 5 bases short, with 12 bases between. The germline V gene encodes CDR1 LGHNT and CDR2 FRNRAP. The CDR3 has 15 amino acids. This CDR3 reads CASGLGQTFHQPQHF. CDR3 sequence (DNA): TGTGCTAGTGGTTTGGGACAGACGTTCCATCAGCCCCAGCATTTT.

The rearrangement joins TRBV4-1 to TRBJ2-7; D uncertain. CDR1 is MGHRA, CDR2 YSYEKL, per germline. V lost 5 bases and J lost 6, with 11 bases in between. The CDR3 has 12 amino acids. The DNA of the CDR3 is TGCGCCAGCAGCGGATATAGAGGCGAGCAGTACTTC. Translating gives CASSGYRGEQYF.

This chain joins TRBV28 and TRBJ1-6; D not certain. The germline CDR1 and CDR2 sequences are MDHEN and SYDVKM. Trimming shortened V by 4 bases and J by 9 bases, and 10 bases separated the two germline ends. The CDR3 spans 13 residues. CDR3 DNA: TGTGCCAGCAGTTATTTTTCGGGTTCACCCCTCCACTTT. The encoded protein is CASSYFSGSPLHF. Variable domain in full (rest from reference TRBV28 and TRBJ1-6): DVKVTQSSRYLVKRTGEKVFLECVQDMDHENMFWYRQDPGLGLRLIYFSYDVKMKEKGDIPEGYSVSREKKERFSLILESASTNQTSMYLCASSYFSGSPLHFGNGTRLTVT.

The chain is built from TRBV5-4 and TRBJ1-1, with D uncertain. The CDR3 extends over 12 amino acids. The V and J ends lost 0 bases and 5 bases respectively, with 5 bases between them. Germline lookup yields CDR1 SGHNT and CDR2 YYREEE (reference sequence). CDR3 amino acids: CASSLEQTEAFF. CDR3 bases: TGTGCCAGCAGCTTGGAACAAACTGAAGCTTTCTTT.

V gene TRBV19 combines with J gene TRBJ1-1; no clear D. V was cut by 7 bases and J by 1 base, with 7 bases left in between. The CDR3 contains 12 residues. CDR1 LNHDA and CDR2 SQIVND come from the germline V gene (reference sequence). The CDR3 protein is CASTRANTEAFF. The CDR3 bases are TGTGCCAGTACACGGGCGAACACTGAAGCTTTCTTT.

This clone was observed a single time. The V and J genes are TRBV27 and TRBJ1-2; possible D gene TRBD1, 6 bases. Germline V gene lookup returns CDR1 MNHEY and CDR2 SMNVEV (reference sequence). The V end lost 3 bases, the J end lost 3 bases, and 20 bases lay between the germline ends. The CDR3 length is 17 residues. The CDR3 DNA sequence: TGTGCCAGCAGTTTTACAGGGCGAGGGACTTCGGACTATGGCTACACCTTC. Residues: CASSFTGRGTSDYGYTF.

By its share, this clone is medium-sized. The chain joins TRBV7-9 to TRBJ1-1; 8 nucleotides line up with TRBD1. This CDR3 has 17 amino acids. The germline gives CDR1 SEHNR, CDR2 FQNEAQ (reference sequence). V lost 5 bases, J lost 0 bases, and 11 bases stayed unmatched. The DNA of the CDR3 is TGTGCCAGCAGCATGAGGACAGGGCGCCGAATGAACACTGAAGCTTTCTTT. Translation gives CASSMRTGRRMNTEAFF. Supplemented by reference TRBV7-9 and TRBJ1-1, the full variable domain reads DTGVSQNPRHKITKRGQNVTFRCDPISEHNRLYWYRQTLGQGPEFLTYFQNEAQLEKSRLLSDRFSAERPKGSFSTLEIQRTEQGDSAMYLCASSMRTGRRMNTEAFFGQGTRLTVV.

The chain links TRBV13 to TRBJ2-6, with TRBD1 as a possible D gene (7 bases). Germline V CDR1 and CDR2: PRHDT, FYEKMQ (reference sequence). The CDR3 is made up of 18 amino acids. Trimming stripped 4 bases from V and 1 base from J, with 17 bases between. Here the CDR3 reads CASSYRQGGLSGANVLTF. CDR3 in DNA: TGTGCCAGCAGCTACAGACAGGGAGGTTTGTCTGGGGCCAACGTCCTGACTTTC.

The CDR3 sequence: CSARSVLEQYF. In DNA form, the CDR3 reads TGCAGTGCTAGATCAGTCCTCGAGCAGTACTTC. This chain joins TRBV20-1 and TRBJ2-7; D gene unclear. The V end lost 2 bases, the J end lost 6 bases, and 8 bases lay between the germline ends. This CDR3 spans 11 amino acids. Per germline, CDR1 DFQATT and CDR2 SNEGSKA (reference sequence).

This chain links TRBV2 with TRBJ2-7, with TRBD2 matching 10 bases. Losses at the gene ends were 9 bases for V and 5 bases for J; bases not matched to a gene: 4. There are 12 residues in the CDR3. Germline CDR1 reads SNHLY; CDR2 reads FYNNEI. The chain's CDR3 is CARRLAGHEQYF. The CDR3 DNA reads as TGTGCCAGAAGACTAGCGGGCCACGAGCAGTACTTC.

The V gene is TRBV7-8, the J gene TRBJ1-2, with TRBD1 matching over 7 bases. V gave up 4 bases and J gave up 3 bases; unmatched junction bases: 11. The CDR3 consists of 16 residues. Germline V gives CDR1 SGHVS, CDR2 FQNEAQ. The DNA for the CDR3 is TGTGCCAGCAGCTGGAGAGGGACAGAGGGTTACTATGGCTACACCTTC. Translating gives CASSWRGTEGYYGYTF.

This clone was seen only once. The chain's CDR3 is CASSSSGTGNYEQYF. The CDR3 coding sequence is TGTGCCAGCAGTTCCTCCGGGACAGGGAACTACGAGCAGTACTTC. The rearrangement uses TRBV27 and TRBJ2-7; 9 nucleotides align to TRBD1. The CDR3 sequence is 15 residues long. The ends lost 4 bases at V and 3 bases at J; junction bases unmatched: 7. Per germline, CDR1 MNHEY and CDR2 SMNVEV (reference sequence).

CDR3 protein: CASSQEFQGAGELFF. The CDR3 DNA follows: TGTGCCAGCAGCCAAGAATTTCAAGGGGCCGGGGAGCTGTTTTTT. The rearrangement joins TRBV4-2 to TRBJ2-2; a possible D gene is TRBD1 (5 bases). V was pared by 0 bases and J by 6 bases, with 11 bases between. Germline loops: CDR1 LGHNA, CDR2 YNFKEQ. The CDR3 is 15 amino acids.

The gene calls are TRBV7-3 and TRBJ2-7; 11 bases fit TRBD1. Trimming cost V 0 bases and J 5 bases; bases outside gene matches: 6. The CDR3 has 16 amino acids. Germline-derived CDR1 and CDR2 are SGHTA and FQGTGA. Here the CDR3 DNA reads TGTGCCAGCAGCTTAACTGGCCGGGACAGGGGGAACGAGCAGTACTTC. Its protein product is CASSLTGRDRGNEQYF.

The V gene is TRBV12-5, the J gene TRBJ1-5; TRBD1 is a possible D gene (6 bases). V was trimmed by 3 bases and J by 1 base, leaving 16 bases between them. Per the germline V gene, CDR1 is LGHNT and CDR2 is FRNRAP. This CDR3 spans 17 amino acids. Here the CDR3 DNA reads TGTGCTAGTGGTTTAGGCGTGAAGGGGGGAAGCAATCAGCCCCAGCATTTT. This encodes CASGLGVKGGSNQPQHF.

This chain uses TRBV18 with TRBJ1-5; D perhaps matches TRBD1 (6 bases). Per the germline V gene, CDR1 is KGHSH and CDR2 is LQKENI. The CDR3 runs to 15 residues. Trimming stripped 4 bases from V and 2 bases from J, with 12 bases between. This CDR3 is CASSLSGAGNQPQHF. CDR3 bases: TGTGCCAGCTCACTATCAGGGGCCGGCAATCAGCCCCAGCATTTT. The full variable domain, in which reference TRBV18 and TRBJ1-5 provide the parts outside the CDR3, is NAGVMQNPRHLVRRRGQEARLRCSPMKGHSHVYWYRQLPEEGLKFMVYLQKENIIDESGMPKERFSAEFPKEGPSILRIQQVVRGDSAAYFCASSLSGAGNQPQHFGDGTRLSIL.

The CDR3 nucleotides are TGTGCCAGCAGCTTCGGATCTAACACCGGGGAGCTGTTTTTT. This sequence encodes CASSFGSNTGELFF. V is TRBV5-5 and J is TRBJ2-2; D unclear. V shed 2 bases and J shed 2 bases, with 7 bases lying between them. This CDR3 is built from 14 residues. Germline-derived CDR1 and CDR2 are SGHKS and YYEKEE (reference sequence).

The chain couples TRBV11-3 to TRBJ2-3; D is perhaps TRBD1 or TRBD2 (6 bases each). CDR3 length: 15 residues. V was cut by 2 bases and J by 5 bases, with 14 bases left in between. Germline V lookup: CDR1 SGHNT, CDR2 YENEEA. Here the CDR3 DNA reads TGTGCCAGCAGCTTATTTGGGGGGCTGGGAGATACGCAGTATTTT. This codes for CASSLFGGLGDTQYF.

V usage is TRBV18 and J usage is TRBJ1-5, with TRBD1 identical over 9 bases. CDR1 is KGHSH, CDR2 LQKENI, per germline. This CDR3 spans 18 amino acids. V lost 5 bases and J lost 0; bases outside the gene matches: 11. CDR3 in amino acids: CASSSGTGTTYSNQPQHF. The CDR3 region has the DNA TGTGCCAGCTCATCCGGGACAGGGACTACCTATAGCAATCAGCCCCAGCATTTT.

The genes are TRBV5-6 and TRBJ1-1; TRBD1 matches 8 bases. Per germline, CDR1 SGHDT and CDR2 YYEEEE. Germline trimming cut 4 bases from V and 8 bases from J; bases unmatched to any gene: 10. This CDR3 spans 14 amino acids. CDR3 DNA sequence: TGTGCCAGCAGCACTACGGACAGGGTGTACGAAGCTTTCTTT. Translation gives CASSTTDRVYEAFF.

In DNA, the CDR3 is TGTGCCAGTAGTTTGGGACTTAGCTCCTACAATGAGCAGTTCTTC. Its translation is CASSLGLSSYNEQFF. The rearrangement uses TRBV19 and TRBJ2-1, with a tentative D call TRBD2 (6 bases). CDR3 length: 15 amino acids. Trimming removed 5 bases at V and 0 bases at J, with 11 bases between. Germline assignment: CDR1 LNHDA and CDR2 SQIVND (reference sequence).